The T cell receptor beta chain described here comes from a study of identical twins (dated by TCRdb to the mid-2010s). At the level of the whole study: To test whether fetal clonotypes persist, this study deep-sequenced TCR alpha and beta repertoires from monozygotic twins, from unrelated adults of various ages, and from cord blood. Replicate twin experiments were performed at different times using different library preparation protocols to rule out contamination. General study outcomes and caveats: Zero-insertion analyses could be partly confounded by invariant T cells such as MAIT and iNKT, though diverse VJ usage argued against such confounding for most clonotypes. Compared with coincidental sharing between unrelated individuals, out-of-frame TCR alpha sequences shared between twins had an excess of sequences with low generation probability. In monozygotic twins, out-of-frame TCR alpha sharing was systematically underestimated by recombination models, although the models agreed with sharing between unrelated individuals. The excess sharing between twins in beta out-of-frame sequences was weaker because fewer shared sequences reduced the signal-to-noise ratio. Fewer insertions were carried by abundant cord blood beta clonotypes; a weaker similar trend was observed in young adult naive repertoires, while no such trend was observed in memory repertoires. Because the same donors could not be followed over many years, the conclusions relied on cross-sectional statistical analysis.

The method was 5' RACE. The instrument given in TCRdb is Illumina HiSeq 2000. A universal primer binding site was added through template switching, and the final cDNA carried a unique molecular identifier so that TCR cDNA molecules could be counted accurately. Specific primers in the conserved constant-segment region were used to synthesize first-strand cDNA for TCR alpha and beta chains. To control for contamination, every cDNA library was double barcoded, receiving both a SMART-Mk sample barcode and Illumina barcodes. TruSeq adapter sequences and Illumina sample barcodes were added in two successive PCR steps. TCR alpha and beta cDNA libraries were sequenced on the Illumina HiSeq platform with custom primers. The published analysis was carried out like this. MiGEC processed the raw reads to extract unique molecular identifiers, while MiXCR was used to determine the CDR3 positions. For each individual, recombination models were inferred using an EM algorithm with the repgenHMM and IGoR tools. The tcR package in R was used for shared clonotype analysis, with sharing normalized by the product of cloneset sizes. Out-of-frame nonproductive sequences were analyzed to study raw recombination free of thymic and clonal selection effects. TCRdb reworked the public reads: Q25 trimming with fastp, MiXCR clone assembly, productive beta chains retained. One record per CDR3 amino acid sequence lists the most common genes and DNA. These V and J calls derive from TCRdb rather than the authors' analysis. For this sample the table gives some 250,000 distinct CDR3 sequences, of which around 6.5% were detected only once. Approximately 14% of the sample lies in the top ten.

A distance of 11 bases separates the germline ends of V and J, which lose 9 bases and 6 bases respectively. The CDR3 starts with the cysteine, ends with the phenylalanine, and has 12 residues. The kept DNA is CDR3 alone, 36 bases in frame from the first base. In the germline V gene, CDR1 corresponds to KGHDR and CDR2 to SFDVKD. Only healthy Caucasian donors were included. Three pairs of female monozygotic twins, all aged about 18 to 30 years, made up the twin cohort. Positive isolation kits from Invitrogen were used to isolate the CD4+ and CD8+ T cell populations. In its sample, this clonotype was seen many times. There is no known antigen for this receptor. The record has no base qualities; no much larger clone is one base away. These records were also assigned to another study, of T cells expressing NK-cell markers. That second report states: Three sorted T-cell subsets (CD3+CD56+NKG2C+, CD3+CD56+NKG2C- and CD3+CD56-NKG2C+) from roughly eight donors had their TCR beta-chain repertoires profiled. Seven of the eight sequenced donors were HCMV-seropositive and one was HCMV-seronegative. To restrict sorting to alphabetaTCR-expressing T cells, an anti-gammadeltaTCR antibody was added in several experiments. For six donors, the dominant CD3+CD56+NKG2C+ clonotypes were among the top 10 CD8+ clonotypes and accounted for about 1.0-7.5% of CD8+ T cells. Those dominant clonotypes were again the most abundant among CD3+CD56-NKG2C+ cells in a handful of donors, at about 25-60.1%. Whether the expanded NKG2C-expressing T cell clones were specific for HCMV antigens remained unclear. All eight donors whose samples were sequenced were randomly selected healthy volunteers, three of them men and five women. To determine HCMV serostatus, a commercial ELISA kit was used to detect HCMV-specific IgG in serum. MIGEC handled demultiplexing of the reads and grouping by UMI, while MiTCR was used to assemble and quantify clonotypes. To remove erroneous sequences, TCR cDNA sequences were retained only when supported by two or more reads. The tcR package was used for downstream repertoire analysis, with clonotypes matched between fractions based on CDR3 nucleotide sequence plus V segment. VDJmatch was used to annotate antigen specificity against VDJdb, with one amino acid substitution allowed in CDR3.

The sample comprised CD8+ T cells sorted from blood. The chain joins TRBV24-1 to TRBJ2-1; there is no confident call for the D gene. The source of this sequence is a woman aged 18-29 years in good health. The DNA is as follows: TGTGCCACCGGAGACACCTCCAATGAGCAGTTCTTC. It translates as CATGDTSNEQFF.